This T cell receptor beta chain originates from a study of identical twins (dated by TCRdb to 2016 to 2017). In terms of the full investigation: To test whether fetal clonotypes persist, the study used deep sequencing on TCR alpha and beta repertoires from monozygotic twins, unrelated adults of various ages, and cord blood. To rule out contamination, the twin experiments were replicated at different times with different library preparation protocols.

The V end loses 2 bases and the J end loses 0 bases, and a stretch of 13 bases separates them. Per the germline V gene, SGHAT is the CDR1 and FQNNGV is the CDR2. The CDR3 holds 17 amino acids from the cysteine to the phenylalanine. The only DNA kept is the CDR3, 51 bases in frame from the first base. Study-wide findings and limitations: In monozygotic twins, recombination models systematically underestimated out-of-frame TCR alpha sharing, but the models matched the sharing seen between unrelated individuals. Invariant T cells such as MAIT and iNKT could partly confound zero-insertion analyses, though diverse VJ usage argued against this for most clonotypes. Because the same donors could not be followed over many years, conclusions were based on cross-sectional statistical analysis. Compared with coincidental sharing between unrelated individuals, out-of-frame TCR alpha sequences shared between twins showed an excess of sequences with low generation probability. Abundant cord blood beta clonotypes carried fewer insertions; young adult naive repertoires showed a weaker similar trend, while memory repertoires showed none. In beta out-of-frame sequences, excess twin sharing was weaker, because having fewer shared sequences lowered the signal-to-noise ratio.

Every donor was a healthy Caucasian. Three pairs of female monozygotic twins, all aged 18 to 29 years, were included in the twin cohort. Peripheral blood mononuclear cells were the source from which RNA for the TCR libraries was isolated. On this clonotype itself: Its antigen is still unknown. The record has no base qualities; no much larger clone is one base away.

The library was made by 5' RACE. Instrument on record: Illumina HiSeq 2000. Template switching introduced a universal primer binding site; the final cDNA contained a unique molecular identifier, enabling accurate counting of TCR cDNA molecules. First-strand cDNA for TCR alpha and beta chains was synthesized from specific primers in the conserved constant-segment region. To control for contamination, every cDNA library carried two barcodes: a SMART-Mk sample barcode plus Illumina barcodes. TruSeq adapter sequences and Illumina sample barcodes were added in two successive PCR steps. The Illumina HiSeq platform was used with custom primers to sequence TCR alpha and beta cDNA libraries. Concerning the study's data processing: Raw reads were processed with MiGEC to extract unique molecular identifiers, and MiXCR was used to determine CDR3 positions. Recombination models were inferred per individual with the repgenHMM and IGoR tools using an EM algorithm. The tcR package in R was used for shared clonotype analysis, with sharing normalized by the product of cloneset sizes. To study raw recombination without the effects of thymic and clonal selection, out-of-frame nonproductive sequences were analyzed. TCRdb applied fastp at Q25 and MiXCR to the public reads, then kept only in-frame beta chains. Rows merge per CDR3 protein into single entries with the most common DNA and genes. TCRdb, not the authors, supplied the V and J calls. Recorded for this sample are about 810,000 distinct CDR3 sequences; roughly an eighth of them occurred a single time. The top ten clonotypes cover 1.5% to 2% of the sample.

These data were also reused for a study on yellow fever vaccine responses in identical twins. The second study, in turn, reports: The authors reported that the T cell response to vaccination in identical twins appeared partly convergent and partly personalized. In identical twins, the study followed T cell clones that responded to the vaccine with precision.

Recombination connected TRBV11-2 to TRBJ2-2; no D gene call is confident. Material: PBMCs. The receptor's source is a woman aged 18-35 years in good health. The bases are TGTGCCAGCAGCTTAAGAATGTCCGTGACGAACACCGGGGAGCTGTTTTTT. This gives the protein CASSLRMSVTNTGELFF.